The present TCR beta chain was sequenced within a study of blood T cell repertoires in COVID-19 (dated by TCRdb to about 2020). For context, the study as a whole: The collaborator samples originated in the United States, Italy and Spain and spanned the acute and convalescent phases of COVID-19. The material from the prospective study consisted of cDNA or gDNA derived from T cells, B-cell-depleted T cells, or PBMCs. Subjects who had been exposed to COVID-19, were actively infected with it, or had recovered from it provided the deeply sampled blood TCRbeta repertoires that made up the dataset. The repertoires were released in a freely available public database meant as a resource for research on the immune response to SARS-CoV-2. Samples came from the ongoing ImmuneRACE study (first 160 participants) plus 1,254 subjects from 6 global collaborators. Nearly every sample came with metadata listing a de-identified subject ID, COVID-19 status, age in years and sex. Where available, HLA class I and class II types were taken from metadata supplied by the sample provider and were not determined by assay-based typing.

The immunoSEQ Assay, a bias-controlled multiplex PCR, was used to amplify TCRbeta CDR3 regions from genomic DNA. From the authors' description of their analysis: Within the assay, amplification of reference gene primers was used to estimate how many nucleated cells each sample contained. To quantify the absolute abundance of each unique TCRbeta CDR3 rearrangement, sequence reads were collapsed and filtered. Productive Simpson clonality was computed per sample as the square root of Simpson's diversity index over productive rearrangements. TCRdb holds this immuneACCESS table with in-frame rearrangements only. Some clones are missing; in checked studies, unresolved V genes explain under half, and the rest has no known cause. For V, J and clone size, that table is used; D and trimming come from the DNA. The sample table shows some 200,000 clones, and around four fifths are seen once. Clones ranked in the top ten supply about 9% of the sample.

V is reduced by 2 bases and J by 7 bases, leaving a spacing of 19 bases between them. The CDR3 sequence holds 16 residues, the cysteine and phenylalanine included. Of all the DNA, just the CDR3 is kept, 48 bases in frame from base 1. Taken from the germline V gene, the CDR1 and CDR2 loops are KGHDR and SFDVKD. On the study overall, not on this receptor specifically: How much clinical and demographic metadata was included differed by source and by participant, and the metadata was provided uncurated.

In the prospective study, participants were about 18 to 95 years old, resided in approximately 22 geographic areas of the United States, and were enrolled through a virtual design. Cohort assignment in the prospective study relied on participant-reported clinical history from a screening survey and a study questionnaire. Recovered participants in ImmuneRACE Cohort 3 were defined by two consecutive negative NP/OP PCR tests, clearance by a healthcare professional, or resolution of symptoms. Each participant in the prospective study had whole blood, serum and a nasopharyngeal or oropharyngeal swab collected by mobile phlebotomists. Participants in the prospective study had the option to provide additional blood draws and questionnaires over a roughly 2-month period. Blood samples from the prospective study were shipped frozen or at room temperature prior to DNA extraction. Notes on this clone: This clone's antigen is unknown. No much larger clonotype is one base removed from it; base qualities were not supplied.

Sequenced material: PBMCs or T cells enriched from blood (not recorded which). The chain was built from TRBV24-1 and TRBJ1-2; TRBD1 might be the D gene, on 6 matching bases. The sequence was collected from a man aged 40-55 years who had recovered from COVID-19. The base sequence is TGTGCCACCAGTGATTGCCCTTTAAGTACAGGGACTGGCTACACCTTC. The encoded protein is CATSDCPLSTGTGYTF.